This T cell receptor (beta chain) was retrieved from a study of cytomegalovirus exposure and HLA in healthy donors. Study conclusions and caveats: Researchers had no immune exposure information except CMV serostatus available. Accurate HLA-A and HLA-B prediction from TCR beta sequences was reported for most subjects.

The PCR contained 60 Vbeta and 13 Jbeta primers. The method was immunoSEQ multiplex PCR; TCRdb's version includes in-frame clones alone and lacks a portion of them. The sample includes about 220,000 clones, approximately 83% of them seen just once. Each of the donors was a healthy bone marrow donor. Nominal health characterized the donors when sampled, though unrecorded immune exposures were likely. As concerns this clone: Antigen unknown.

This TCR was sampled from a boy younger than 10 in good health and CMV-seronegative. Sequences were obtained from PBMCs.

This CDR3 is CAFRQGASGYTF. The CDR3 DNA follows: TGTGCCTTTCGACAGGGGGCAAGTGGCTACACCTTC. This chain links TRBV30 with TRBJ1-2; 10 bases match TRBD1. J gave up 7 bases and V 7 bases, and 6 bases lay outside the gene matches. The CDR3 has 12 residues. CDR1 is GTSNPN, CDR2 SVGIG, per germline (reference sequence).